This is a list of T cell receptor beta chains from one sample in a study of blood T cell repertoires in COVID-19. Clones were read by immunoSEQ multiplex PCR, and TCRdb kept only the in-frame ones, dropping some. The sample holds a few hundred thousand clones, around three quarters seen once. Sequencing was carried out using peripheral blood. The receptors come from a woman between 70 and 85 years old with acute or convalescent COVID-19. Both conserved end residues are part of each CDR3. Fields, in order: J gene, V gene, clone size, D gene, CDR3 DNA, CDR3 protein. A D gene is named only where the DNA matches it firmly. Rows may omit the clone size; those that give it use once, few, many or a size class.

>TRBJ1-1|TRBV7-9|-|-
TGTGCCAGCAGCTTAGCGACGCGGGAGCGAGCTTTCTTT
CASSLATRERAFF
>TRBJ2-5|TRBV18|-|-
TGTGCCAGCTCACGAACTAGCAAAGAGACCCAGTACTTC
CASSRTSKETQYF
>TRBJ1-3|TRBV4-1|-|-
TGCGCCAGCACAGCATTCCTAGGTGGAAACACCATATATTTT
CASTAFLGGNTIYF
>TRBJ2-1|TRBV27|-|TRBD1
TGTGCCAGCAGTTGGGGACCGGGACAGGGGGAGAAGGGGCAGTTCTTC
CASSWGPGQGEKGQFF
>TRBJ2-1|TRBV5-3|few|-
TGTGCCAGAAGCCTTATCTGGGGACACTGCTTCAATGAGCAGTTCTTC
CARSLIWGHCFNEQFF
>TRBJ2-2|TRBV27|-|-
TGTGCCAGCAGTGGCGGGTCGCTCTTGGGGACCGGGGAGCTGTTTTTT
CASSGGSLLGTGELFF
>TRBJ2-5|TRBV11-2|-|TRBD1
TGTGCCAGCAGCTTGGACAGGGAGACCCAGTACTTC
CASSLDRETQYF
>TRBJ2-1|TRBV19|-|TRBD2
TGTGCCAGTAGTATTCGACTAGCGGGGGGAGGGGAGCAGTTCTTC
CASSIRLAGGGEQFF
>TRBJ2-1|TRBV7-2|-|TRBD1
TGTGCCAGCAGCCTTTGGACAGGGGCTCAGAATGAGCAGTTCTTC
CASSLWTGAQNEQFF
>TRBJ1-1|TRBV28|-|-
TGTGCCAGCAGTCTCAGGGTCCCCACTGAAGCTTTCTTT
CASSLRVPTEAFF
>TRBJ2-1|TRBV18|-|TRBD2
TGTGCCGGGAGCCCGGGACTAGCGGCTTACAATGAGCAGTTCTTC
CAGSPGLAAYNEQFF
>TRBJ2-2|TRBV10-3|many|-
TGTGCCATCAGTGGACAGGGAGGCACCGGGGAGCTGTTTTTT
CAISGQGGTGELFF
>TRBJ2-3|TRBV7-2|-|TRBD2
TGTGCCAGCAGCTTAAAAGCGGGGTACACAGATACGCAGTATTTT
CASSLKAGYTDTQYF
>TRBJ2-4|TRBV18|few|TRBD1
TGTGCCAGCTCACCCGTCACAGGGGGCGCCCACATTCAGTACTTC
CASSPVTGGAHIQYF
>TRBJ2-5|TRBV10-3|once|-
TGTGCCATAGGACAGACCCAAGAGACCCAGTACTTC
CAIGQTQETQYF
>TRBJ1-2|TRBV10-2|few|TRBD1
TGCGCCAGCAGTGGGGCAAACAGGGGAGACGGCTACACCTTC
CASSGANRGDGYTF
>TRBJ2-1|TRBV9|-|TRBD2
TGTGCCAGCAGCGTTAGTATAACTAGCGGGGACAGTGAGCAGTTCTTC
CASSVSITSGDSEQFF
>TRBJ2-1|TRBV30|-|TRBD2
TGTGCCTGGAGTGTACAGGGACTAGCTGGGGCCCTCAATGAGCAGTTCTTC
CAWSVQGLAGALNEQFF
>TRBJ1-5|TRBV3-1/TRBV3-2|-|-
TGTGCCAGCAGCCACGCGGGGGGCGAGCAGCCCCAGCATTTT
CASSHAGGEQPQHF
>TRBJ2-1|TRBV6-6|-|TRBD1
TGTGCCAGCAGCAACGATCCGGGACAGGGGGTTCATGAGCAGTTCTTC
CASSNDPGQGVHEQFF
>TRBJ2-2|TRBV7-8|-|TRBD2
TGTGCCAGCAGCTCGGGACTCGGGGAGGGCACCGGGGAGCTGTTTTTT
CASSSGLGEGTGELFF
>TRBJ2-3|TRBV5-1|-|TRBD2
TGCGCCAGCAGCTTGTTACCTAGCGGGGGTAGCACAGATACGCAGTATTTT
CASSLLPSGGSTDTQYF
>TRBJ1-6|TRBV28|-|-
TGTGCCAGCAGTACCCAGGAAGTATGGACACCCCTCCACTTT
CASSTQEVWTPLHF
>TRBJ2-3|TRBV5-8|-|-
TGTGCCAGCAGCGGCGGGCTCTATAGCACAGATACGCAGTATTTT
CASSGGLYSTDTQYF
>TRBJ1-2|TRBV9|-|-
TGTGCCAGCAGCGTAGGGCAGGGAGGATCTAACTATGGCTACACCTTC
CASSVGQGGSNYGYTF
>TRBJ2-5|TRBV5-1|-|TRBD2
TGCGCCAGCGGTAGCGGGGGGGCTGGTGAGACCCAGTACTTC
CASGSGGAGETQYF
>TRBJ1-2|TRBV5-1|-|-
TGCGCCAGCAGCTTTCAGGAAACGTATGGCTACACCTTC
CASSFQETYGYTF
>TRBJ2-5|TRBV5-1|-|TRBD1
TGCGCCAGCAGCTTTGGACAGGGGTTGGAGACCCAGTACTTC
CASSFGQGLETQYF
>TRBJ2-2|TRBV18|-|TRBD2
TGTGCCAGCTCACCACGCCCGTGGACTAGCATCGATGGCGGGGAGCTGTTTTTT
CASSPRPWTSIDGGELFF
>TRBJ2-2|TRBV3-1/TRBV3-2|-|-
TGTGCCAGCAGCCAAGAAAACTGGGGCGGCGGGGAGCTGTTTTTT
CASSQENWGGGELFF
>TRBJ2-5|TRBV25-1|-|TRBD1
TGTGCCAGCAGTGATGCAGGGGGCCGAAAGAACCAAGAGACCCAGTACTTC
CASSDAGGRKNQETQYF
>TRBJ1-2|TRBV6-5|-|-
TGTGCCAGCACATCGGCAGGGACTCGGGGCTACACCTTC
CASTSAGTRGYTF
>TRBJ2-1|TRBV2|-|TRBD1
TGTGCCAGCAGTGGGGACAGGGGGATTTACAATGAGCAGTTCTTC
CASSGDRGIYNEQFF
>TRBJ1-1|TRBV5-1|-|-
TGCGCCAGCAGCTTTGGCGGGATGAACACTGAAGCTTTCTTT
CASSFGGMNTEAFF
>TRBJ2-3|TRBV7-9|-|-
TGTGCCAGCAGCTTTAGTGTGACAGGTGGCTCAGATACGCAGTATTTT
CASSFSVTGGSDTQYF
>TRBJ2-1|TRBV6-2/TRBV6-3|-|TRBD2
TGTGCCAGCAGTTACGAGGCTAGCGGAAACAATGAGCAGTTCTTC
CASSYEASGNNEQFF
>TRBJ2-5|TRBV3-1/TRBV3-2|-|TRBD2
TGTGCCAGCAGCCAAGATCTTAGAGGGAGGGGGACCCAGTACTTC
CASSQDLRGRGTQYF
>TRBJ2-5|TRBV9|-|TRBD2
TGTGCCAGCAGCGTAGGCGGGGGGGAAGAGACCCAGTACTTC
CASSVGGGEETQYF
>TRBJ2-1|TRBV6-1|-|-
TGTGCCAGCAGTGAAGGCCAGGCCACAAACAATGAGCAGTTCTTC
CASSEGQATNNEQFF
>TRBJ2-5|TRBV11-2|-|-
TGTGCCAGCAGCTTAATATCAGAGACCCAGTACTTC
CASSLISETQYF
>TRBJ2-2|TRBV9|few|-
TGTGCCAGCAGCGTAGTTCTCGGGGAGCTGTTTTTT
CASSVVLGELFF
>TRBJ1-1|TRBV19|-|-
TGTGCCAGTAGTCCTTGGAAGGGGGTGGGGACTGAAGCTTTCTTT
CASSPWKGVGTEAFF